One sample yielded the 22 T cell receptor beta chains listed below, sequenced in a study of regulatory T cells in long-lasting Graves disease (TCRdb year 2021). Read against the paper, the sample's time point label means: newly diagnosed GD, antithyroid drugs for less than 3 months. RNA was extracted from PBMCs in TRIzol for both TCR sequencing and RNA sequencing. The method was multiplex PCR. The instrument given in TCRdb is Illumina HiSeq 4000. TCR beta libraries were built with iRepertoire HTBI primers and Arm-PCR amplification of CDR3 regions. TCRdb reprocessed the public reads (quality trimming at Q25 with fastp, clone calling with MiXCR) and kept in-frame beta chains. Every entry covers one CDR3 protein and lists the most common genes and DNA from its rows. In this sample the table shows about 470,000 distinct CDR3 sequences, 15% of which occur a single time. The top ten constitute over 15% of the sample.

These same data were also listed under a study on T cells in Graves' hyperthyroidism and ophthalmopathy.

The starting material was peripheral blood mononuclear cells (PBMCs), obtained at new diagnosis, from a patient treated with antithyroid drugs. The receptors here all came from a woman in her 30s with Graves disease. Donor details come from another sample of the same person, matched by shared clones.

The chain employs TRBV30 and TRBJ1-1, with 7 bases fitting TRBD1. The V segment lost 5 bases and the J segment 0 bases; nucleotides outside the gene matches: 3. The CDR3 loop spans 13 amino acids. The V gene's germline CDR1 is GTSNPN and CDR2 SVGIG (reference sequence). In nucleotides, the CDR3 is TGTGCCTGGGAACAGGGGCTGAACACTGAAGCTTTCTTT. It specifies CAWEQGLNTEAFF.

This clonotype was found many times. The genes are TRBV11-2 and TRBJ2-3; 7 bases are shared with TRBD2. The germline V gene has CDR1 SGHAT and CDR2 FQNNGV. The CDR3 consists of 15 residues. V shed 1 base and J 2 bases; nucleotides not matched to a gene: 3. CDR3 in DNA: TGTGCCAGCAGCTTAGGCACTAGCGCCACAGATACGCAGTATTTT. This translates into CASSLGTSATDTQYF.

The CDR3 bases are TGTGCCAGCAGCTTAGTTGCAGGGCGGGATACGCAGTATTTT. Its translation: CASSLVAGRDTQYF. This chain uses TRBV11-3 with TRBJ2-3, with a tentative D call TRBD1 (5 bases). V was cut by 1 base and J by 6 bases, with 11 bases left in between. Germline-derived CDR1 and CDR2 are SGHNT and YENEEA. The CDR3 contains 14 residues. Using reference TRBV11-3 and TRBJ2-3 for the parts outside the CDR3, the full variable domain is EAGVVQSPRYKIIEKKQPVAFWCNPISGHNTLYWYLQNLGQGPELLIRYENEEAVDDSQLPKDRFSAERLKGVDSTLKIQPAELGDSAVYLCASSLVAGRDTQYFGPGTRLTVL.

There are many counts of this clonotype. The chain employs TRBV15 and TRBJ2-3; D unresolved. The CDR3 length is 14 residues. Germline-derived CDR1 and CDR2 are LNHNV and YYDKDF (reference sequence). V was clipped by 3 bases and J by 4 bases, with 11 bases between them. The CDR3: CATSRGAYPDTQYF. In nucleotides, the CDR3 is TGTGCCACCAGCAGGGGTGCCTACCCAGATACGCAGTATTTT.

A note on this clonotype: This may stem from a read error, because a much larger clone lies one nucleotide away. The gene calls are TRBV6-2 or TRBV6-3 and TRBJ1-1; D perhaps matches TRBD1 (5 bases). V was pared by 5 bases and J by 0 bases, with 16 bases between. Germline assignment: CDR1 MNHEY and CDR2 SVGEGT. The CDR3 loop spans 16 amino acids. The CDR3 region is CASSGRRGAMNTEAFF. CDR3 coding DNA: TGTGCCAGCAGTGGTCGGAGAGGGGCCATGAACACTGAAGCTTTCTTT.

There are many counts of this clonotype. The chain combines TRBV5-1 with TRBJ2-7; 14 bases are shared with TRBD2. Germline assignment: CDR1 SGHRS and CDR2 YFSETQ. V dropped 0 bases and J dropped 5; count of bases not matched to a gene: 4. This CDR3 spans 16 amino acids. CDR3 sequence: CASSLVGLAGVDEQYF. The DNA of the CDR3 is TGCGCCAGCAGCTTGGTGGGACTAGCGGGAGTCGACGAGCAGTACTTC.

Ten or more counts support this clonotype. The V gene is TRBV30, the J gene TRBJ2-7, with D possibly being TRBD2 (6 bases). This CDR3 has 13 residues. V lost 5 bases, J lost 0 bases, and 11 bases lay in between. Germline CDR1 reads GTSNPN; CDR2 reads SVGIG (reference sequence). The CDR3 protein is CAWGRTYSYEQYF. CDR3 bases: TGTGCCTGGGGGAGGACGTACTCCTACGAGCAGTACTTC.

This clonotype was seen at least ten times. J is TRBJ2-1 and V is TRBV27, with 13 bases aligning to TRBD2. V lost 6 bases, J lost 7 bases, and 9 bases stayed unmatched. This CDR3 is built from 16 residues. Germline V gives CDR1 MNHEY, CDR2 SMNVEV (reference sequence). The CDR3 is CASSFQLAGGRNEQFF. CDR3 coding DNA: TGTGCCAGCAGCTTCCAACTAGCGGGAGGGAGGAATGAGCAGTTCTTC.

This chain's CDR3 is CASSPRTSGRENIQYF. DNA of the CDR3: TGCGCCAGCAGCCCTCGGACTAGCGGGAGAGAAAACATTCAGTACTTC. The chain has TRBV4-1 and TRBJ2-4; 13 bases are shared with TRBD2. Germline CDR1 MGHRA, CDR2 YSYEKL. The CDR3 loop spans 16 amino acids. With 4 bases clipped from V and 5 bases from J, the junction kept 5 bases outside the gene matches.

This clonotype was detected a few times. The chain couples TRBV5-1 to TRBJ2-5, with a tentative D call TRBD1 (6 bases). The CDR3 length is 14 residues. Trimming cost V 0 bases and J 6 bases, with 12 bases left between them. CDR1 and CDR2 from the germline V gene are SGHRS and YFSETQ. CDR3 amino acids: CASSLAGQTKTQYF. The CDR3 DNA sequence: TGCGCCAGCAGCTTGGCCGGACAGACAAAGACCCAGTACTTC.

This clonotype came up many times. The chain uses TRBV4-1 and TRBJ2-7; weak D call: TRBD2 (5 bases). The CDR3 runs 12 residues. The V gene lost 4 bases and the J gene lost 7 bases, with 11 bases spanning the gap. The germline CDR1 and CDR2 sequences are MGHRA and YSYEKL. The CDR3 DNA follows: TGCGCCAGCAGCCGCGGCTCGGGGGAGCAGTACTTC. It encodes CASSRGSGEQYF.

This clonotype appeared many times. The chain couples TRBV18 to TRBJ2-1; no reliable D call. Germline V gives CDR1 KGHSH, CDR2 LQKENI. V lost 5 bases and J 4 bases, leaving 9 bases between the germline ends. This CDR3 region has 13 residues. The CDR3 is CASSTSSYNEQFF. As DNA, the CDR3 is TGTGCCAGCTCAACGAGCAGTTACAATGAGCAGTTCTTC.

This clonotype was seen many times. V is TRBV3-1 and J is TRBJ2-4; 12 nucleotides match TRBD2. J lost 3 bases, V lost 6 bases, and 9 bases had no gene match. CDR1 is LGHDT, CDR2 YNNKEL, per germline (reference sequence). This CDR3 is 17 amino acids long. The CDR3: CASSHGLAGWDKNIQYF. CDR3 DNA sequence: TGTGCCAGCAGTCACGGACTAGCGGGATGGGACAAAAACATTCAGTACTTC.

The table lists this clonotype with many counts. The CDR3 nucleotides read TGTGCCAGCAGTGAGACCGGGCCCAACAGGGGTACGCAGTATTTT. Its translation: CASSETGPNRGTQYF. The chain links TRBV28 to TRBJ2-3, with 7 bases fitting TRBD1. CDR3 length equals 15 residues. Per the germline V gene, CDR1 is MDHEN and CDR2 is SYDVKM. The J segment lost 8 bases and the V segment lost 5 bases, leaving 13 bases of the junction unmatched. The complete variable domain, with remaining parts taken from reference TRBV28 and TRBJ2-3, reads DVKVTQSSRYLVKRTGEKVFLECVQDMDHENMFWYRQDPGLGLRLIYFSYDVKMKEKGDIPEGYSVSREKKERFSLILESASTNQTSMYLCASSETGPNRGTQYFGPGTRLTVL.

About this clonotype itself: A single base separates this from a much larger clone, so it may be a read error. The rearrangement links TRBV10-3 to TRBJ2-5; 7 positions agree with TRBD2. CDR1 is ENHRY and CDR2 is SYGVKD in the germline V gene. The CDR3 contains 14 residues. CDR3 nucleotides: TGTACCATCAGAGCGGGAATATCCCAAGAGACCCAGTACTTC. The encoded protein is CTIRAGISQETQYF.

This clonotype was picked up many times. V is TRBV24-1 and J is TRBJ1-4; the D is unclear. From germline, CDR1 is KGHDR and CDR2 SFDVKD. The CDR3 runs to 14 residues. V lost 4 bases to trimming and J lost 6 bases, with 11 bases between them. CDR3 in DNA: TGTGCCACCAGTGACTCCGGTGGAGATGAAAAACTGTTTTTT. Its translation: CATSDSGGDEKLFF.

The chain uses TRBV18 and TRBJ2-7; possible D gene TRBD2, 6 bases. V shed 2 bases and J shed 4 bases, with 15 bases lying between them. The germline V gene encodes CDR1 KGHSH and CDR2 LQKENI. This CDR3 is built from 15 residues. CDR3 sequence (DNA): TGTGCCAGCTCACCATTCTCCGGGAGCAAGTACGAGCAGTACTTC. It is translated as CASSPFSGSKYEQYF.

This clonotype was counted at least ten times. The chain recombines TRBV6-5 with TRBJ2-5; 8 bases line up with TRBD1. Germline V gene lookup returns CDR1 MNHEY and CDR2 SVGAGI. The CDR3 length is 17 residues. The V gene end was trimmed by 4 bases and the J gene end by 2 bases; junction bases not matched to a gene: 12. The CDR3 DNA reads TGTGCCAGCAGTTCCCCGGCCTACAGGGGGAGGCAAGAGACCCAGTACTTC. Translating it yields CASSSPAYRGRQETQYF.

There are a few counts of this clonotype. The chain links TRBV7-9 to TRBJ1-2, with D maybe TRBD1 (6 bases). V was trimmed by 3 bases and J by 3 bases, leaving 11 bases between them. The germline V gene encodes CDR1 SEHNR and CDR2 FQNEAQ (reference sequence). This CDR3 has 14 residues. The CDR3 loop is CASSFEGEYYGYTF. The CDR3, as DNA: TGTGCCAGCAGCTTCGAGGGGGAATACTATGGCTACACCTTC.

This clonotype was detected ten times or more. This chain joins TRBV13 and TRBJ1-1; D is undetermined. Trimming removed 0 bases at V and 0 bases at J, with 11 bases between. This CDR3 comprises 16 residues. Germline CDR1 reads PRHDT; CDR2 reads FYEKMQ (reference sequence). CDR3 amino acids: CASSLGPPGMNTEAFF. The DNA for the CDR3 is TGTGCCAGCAGCTTAGGCCCCCCCGGCATGAACACTGAAGCTTTCTTT.

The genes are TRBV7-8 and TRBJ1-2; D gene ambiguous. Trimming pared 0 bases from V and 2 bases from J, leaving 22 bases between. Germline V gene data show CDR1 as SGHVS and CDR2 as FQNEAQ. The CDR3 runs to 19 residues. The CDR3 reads CASSLARNRAQIGNYGYTF. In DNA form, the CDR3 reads TGTGCCAGCAGCTTAGCTCGTAACCGAGCCCAAATTGGGAACTATGGCTACACCTTC.

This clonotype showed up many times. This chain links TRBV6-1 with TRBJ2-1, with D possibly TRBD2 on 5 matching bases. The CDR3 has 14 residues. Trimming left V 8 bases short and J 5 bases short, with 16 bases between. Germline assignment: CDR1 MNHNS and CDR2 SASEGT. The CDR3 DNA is TGTGCCAGCCTCTCGGGCGGGTCTAACAATGAGCAGTTCTTC. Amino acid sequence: CASLSGGSNNEQFF.